Described below is a single T cell receptor beta chain sequence and its context. Its cognate antigen is unknown. The sample is drawn from a study of cytomegalovirus exposure and HLA in healthy donors. Study conclusions and caveats: Reports showed the classifier diagnosing cytomegalovirus status with high specificity and sensitivity. In a later analysis, 15,000 to 20,000 TCR beta sequences were associated with HLA alleles at 0.05 false discovery rate. The authors listed around 150 TCR beta chains as cytomegalovirus-associated. An apparent linkage of common viral pathogens to several of the most significant clusters emerged in a later analysis.

The CDR3 consists of 11 residues. The V gene lost 3 bases and the J gene lost 4 bases, with 6 bases spanning the gap. Germline values: CDR1 SQVTM, CDR2 ANQGSEA. The PCR made use of 60 Vbeta and 13 Jbeta primers. Here immunoSEQ multiplex PCR was the method, and the copy in TCRdb shows in-frame clones only, minus some. The sample shows 150,000 to 200,000 clones, around three quarters of them seen only once. The sample comprised PBMCs. The receptor was derived from a man aged 35 to 55 in good health and CMV-seropositive. This chain joins TRBV29-1 and TRBJ1-2; D is perhaps TRBD1 (5 bases). The CDR3 spells CSVEDTYGYTF. Written as DNA, the CDR3 is TGCAGCGTTGAGGACACCTATGGCTACACCTTC.